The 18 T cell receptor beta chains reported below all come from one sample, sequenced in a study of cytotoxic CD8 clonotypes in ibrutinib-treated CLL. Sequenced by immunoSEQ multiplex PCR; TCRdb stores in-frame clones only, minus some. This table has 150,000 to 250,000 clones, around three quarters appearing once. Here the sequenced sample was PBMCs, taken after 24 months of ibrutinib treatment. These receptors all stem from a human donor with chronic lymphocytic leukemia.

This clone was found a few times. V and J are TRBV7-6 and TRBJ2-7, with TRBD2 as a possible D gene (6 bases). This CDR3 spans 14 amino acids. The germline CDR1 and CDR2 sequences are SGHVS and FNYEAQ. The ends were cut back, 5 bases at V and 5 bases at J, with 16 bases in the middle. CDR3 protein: CASSPQRTTNEQYF. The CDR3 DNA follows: TGTGCCAGCAGCCCCCAAAGGACTACCAACGAGCAGTACTTC.

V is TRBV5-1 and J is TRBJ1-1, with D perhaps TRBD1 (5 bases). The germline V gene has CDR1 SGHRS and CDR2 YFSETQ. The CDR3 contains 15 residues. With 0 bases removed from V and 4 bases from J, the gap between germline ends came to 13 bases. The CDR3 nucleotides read TGCGCCAGCAGCTTGGCTCGAGGGGCGATCACTGAAGCTTTCTTT. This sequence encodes CASSLARGAITEAFF.

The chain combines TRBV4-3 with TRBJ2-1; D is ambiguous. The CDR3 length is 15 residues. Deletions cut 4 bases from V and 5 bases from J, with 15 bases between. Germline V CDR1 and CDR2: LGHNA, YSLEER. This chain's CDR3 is CASSLWPSLHNEQFF. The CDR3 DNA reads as TGCGCCAGCAGCCTCTGGCCTAGTTTACACAATGAGCAGTTCTTC.

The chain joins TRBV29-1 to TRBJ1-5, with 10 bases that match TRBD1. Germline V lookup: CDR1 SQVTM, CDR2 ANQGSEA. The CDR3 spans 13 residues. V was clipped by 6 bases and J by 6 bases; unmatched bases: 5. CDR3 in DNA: TGCAGCGTAGCCGACAGGGGGCTTCAGCCCCAGCATTTT. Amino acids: CSVADRGLQPQHF.

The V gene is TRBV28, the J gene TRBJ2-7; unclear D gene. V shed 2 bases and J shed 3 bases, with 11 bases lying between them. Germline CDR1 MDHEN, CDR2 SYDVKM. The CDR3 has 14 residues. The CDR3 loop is CASSLNGQNYEQYF. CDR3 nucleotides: TGTGCCAGCAGTTTAAATGGTCAAAACTACGAGCAGTACTTC.

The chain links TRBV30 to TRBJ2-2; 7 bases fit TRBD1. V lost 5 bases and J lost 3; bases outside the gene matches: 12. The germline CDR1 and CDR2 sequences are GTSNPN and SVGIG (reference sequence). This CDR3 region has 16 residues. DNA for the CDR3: TGTGCCTGGCGGGCAGGGACAGCATGGGACACCGGGGAGCTGTTTTTT. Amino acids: CAWRAGTAWDTGELFF. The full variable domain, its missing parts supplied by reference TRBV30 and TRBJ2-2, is SQTIHQWPATLVQPVGSPLSLECTVEGTSNPNLYWYRQAAGRGLQLLFYSVGIGQISSEVPQNLSASRPQDRQFILSSKKLLLSDSGFYLCAWRAGTAWDTGELFFGEGSRLTVL.

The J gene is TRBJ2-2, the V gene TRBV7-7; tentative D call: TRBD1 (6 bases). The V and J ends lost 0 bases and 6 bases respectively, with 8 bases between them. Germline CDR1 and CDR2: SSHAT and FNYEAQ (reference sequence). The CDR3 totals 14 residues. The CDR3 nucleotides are TGTGCCAGCAGCTTAGCGGGGGCGGCCGGGGAGCTGTTTTTT. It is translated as CASSLAGAAGELFF.

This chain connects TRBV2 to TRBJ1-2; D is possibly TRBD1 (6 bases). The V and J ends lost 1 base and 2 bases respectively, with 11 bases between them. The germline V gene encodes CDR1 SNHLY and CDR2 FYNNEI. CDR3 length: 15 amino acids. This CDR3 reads CASSEDRAGNYGYTF. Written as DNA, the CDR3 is TGTGCCAGCAGTGAAGACAGGGCCGGCAACTATGGCTACACCTTC.

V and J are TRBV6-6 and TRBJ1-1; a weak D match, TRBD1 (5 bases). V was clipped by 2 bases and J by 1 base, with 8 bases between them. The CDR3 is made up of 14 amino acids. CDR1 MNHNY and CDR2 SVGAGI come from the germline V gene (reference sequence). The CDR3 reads CASSYLRGNTEAFF. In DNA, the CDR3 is TGTGCCAGCAGTTACCTTAGGGGGAACACTGAAGCTTTCTTT.

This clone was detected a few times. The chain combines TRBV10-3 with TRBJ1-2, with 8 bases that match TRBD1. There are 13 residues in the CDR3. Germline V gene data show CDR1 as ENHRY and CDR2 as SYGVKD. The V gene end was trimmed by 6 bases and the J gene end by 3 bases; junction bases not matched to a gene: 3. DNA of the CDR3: TGTGCCATCAGGCAGGACAGGGACTATGGCTACACCTTC. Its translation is CAIRQDRDYGYTF.

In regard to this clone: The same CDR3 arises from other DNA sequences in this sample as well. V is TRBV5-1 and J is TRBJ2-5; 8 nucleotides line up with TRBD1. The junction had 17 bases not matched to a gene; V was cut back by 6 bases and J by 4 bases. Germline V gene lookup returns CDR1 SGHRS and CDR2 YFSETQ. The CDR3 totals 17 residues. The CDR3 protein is CASNNLEAGGIRETQYF. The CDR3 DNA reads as TGCGCCAGCAACAATTTGGAGGCAGGGGGCATTCGAGAGACCCAGTACTTC.

CDR3 region: CASSLGRALDTEAFF. CDR3 nucleotides: TGTGCCAGCAGTTTGGGCAGGGCCCTCGACACTGAAGCTTTCTTT. The J gene is TRBJ1-1, the V gene TRBV27; tentative D call: TRBD1 (5 bases). From germline, CDR1 is MNHEY and CDR2 SMNVEV (reference sequence). Trimming removed 3 bases at V and 3 bases at J, with 14 bases between. CDR3 length: 15 amino acids.

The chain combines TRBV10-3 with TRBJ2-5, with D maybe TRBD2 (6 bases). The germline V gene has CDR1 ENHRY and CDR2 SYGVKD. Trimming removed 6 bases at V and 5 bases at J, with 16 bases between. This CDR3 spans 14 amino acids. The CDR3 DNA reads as TGTGCCATCAGCCCTCAACTAGCACTGGAGACCCAGTACTTC. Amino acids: CAISPQLALETQYF.

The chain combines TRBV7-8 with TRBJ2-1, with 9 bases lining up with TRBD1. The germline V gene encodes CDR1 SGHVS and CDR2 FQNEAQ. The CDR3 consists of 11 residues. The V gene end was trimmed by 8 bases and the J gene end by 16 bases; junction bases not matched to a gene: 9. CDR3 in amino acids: CASATGTGYFF. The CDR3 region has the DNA TGTGCCAGCGCGACCGGGACAGGGTACTTCTTC.

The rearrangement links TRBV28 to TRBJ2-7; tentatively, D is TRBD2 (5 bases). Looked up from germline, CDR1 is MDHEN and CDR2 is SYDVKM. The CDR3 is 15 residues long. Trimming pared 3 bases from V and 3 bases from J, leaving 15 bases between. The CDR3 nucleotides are TGTGCCAGCAGTTTCGTGACGGGGATGGGCTACGAGCAGTACTTC. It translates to CASSFVTGMGYEQYF.

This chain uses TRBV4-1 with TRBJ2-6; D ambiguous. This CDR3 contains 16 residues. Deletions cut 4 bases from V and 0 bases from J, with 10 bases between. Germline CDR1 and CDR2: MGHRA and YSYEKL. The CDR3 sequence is CASSLGPLSGANVLTF. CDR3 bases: TGCGCCAGCAGCCTCGGTCCTCTCTCTGGGGCCAACGTCCTGACTTTC.

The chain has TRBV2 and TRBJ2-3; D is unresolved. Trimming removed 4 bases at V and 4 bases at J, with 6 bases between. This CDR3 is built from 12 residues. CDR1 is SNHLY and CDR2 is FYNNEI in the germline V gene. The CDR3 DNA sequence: TGTGCCAGCAGTGTGGTTTCAGATACGCAGTATTTT. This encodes CASSVVSDTQYF.

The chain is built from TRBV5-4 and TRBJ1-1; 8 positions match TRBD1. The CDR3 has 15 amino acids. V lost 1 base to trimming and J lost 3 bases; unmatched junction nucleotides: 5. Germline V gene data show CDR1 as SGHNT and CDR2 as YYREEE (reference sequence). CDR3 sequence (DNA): TGTGCCAGCAGCTTGCGGACAGGGTGGGACACTGAAGCTTTCTTT. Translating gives CASSLRTGWDTEAFF.